This is a list of T cell receptor beta chains from one sample in a study of blood T cell repertoires in COVID-19. Assay: immunoSEQ multiplex PCR; the TCRdb copy retains only in-frame clones and omits some. The sample lists about 300,000 clones; roughly 85% were seen once. Sequences were obtained from PBMCs or T cells enriched from blood (not recorded which). The receptors derive from a woman in her twenties or thirties who had recovered from COVID-19. Both conserved end residues are trimmed from each CDR3. D genes are given only for firm matches.

>TRBV5-6|TRBJ1-2|NA
ASSGSVGFYGYT
>TRBV9|TRBJ2-2|TRBD2
ASSESGGPTGELF
>TRBV5-8|TRBJ2-2|NA
ASSPKITGNTGELF
>TRBV10-3|TRBJ2-1|NA
AISEAGKGESYNEQF
>TRBV6-2/TRBV6-3|TRBJ2-2|TRBD2
VSSPRGGGTNTGELF
>TRBV5-8|TRBJ1-6|NA
ASSLLENLNNSPLH
>TRBV5-1|TRBJ1-2|NA
ASSPDPSANGYT
>TRBV3-1/TRBV3-2|TRBJ2-1|NA
ASSLNRAQF
>TRBV5-6|TRBJ1-1|NA
ASSLNRGEAF
>TRBV5-6|TRBJ1-3|NA
ASSHGRVHSGNTIY
>TRBV9|TRBJ2-5|TRBD2
ASSVGSGGQETQY
>TRBV9|TRBJ2-7|TRBD1
ASSVGGGQGAYEQY
>TRBV6-4|TRBJ2-3|TRBD1
ASSKGQGLDTQY
>TRBV7-9|TRBJ1-5|NA
ASSRDGGAQPQH
>TRBV4-3|TRBJ2-5|NA
ASSPRTEETQY
>TRBV3-1/TRBV3-2|TRBJ1-5|TRBD1
ASSQETGATAQH
>TRBV6-5|TRBJ1-4|NA
ASRDRPATNEKLF
>TRBV19|TRBJ1-2|TRBD1
ASSSNRDRGLYGYT
>TRBV24-1|TRBJ1-4|NA
ATRTIRRTEDEKLF
>TRBV2|TRBJ2-1|TRBD2
ASSLAGGPYNEQF
>TRBV4-1|TRBJ2-1|NA
ASSPIGGPRLNEQF
>TRBV6-5|TRBJ1-2|NA
ASFPGRNYGYT
>TRBV9|TRBJ2-1|NA
ASSVGLINEQF
>TRBV30|TRBJ1-4|NA
AWSAGWGEKLF
>TRBV5-4|TRBJ1-4|NA
ASSLALNEKLF
>TRBV4-1|TRBJ1-6|NA
ASSQERDSSSYNSPLH
>TRBV2|TRBJ1-6|NA
ASSDLRTVNSPLH
>TRBV20-1|TRBJ1-1|TRBD1
SASPGQGEAF
>TRBV4-1|TRBJ1-2|NA
ASSQGGHRDYSGYT
>TRBV6-5|TRBJ1-2|NA
ASSLPGTNYGYT
>TRBV28|TRBJ1-5|TRBD1
ASSLHQQGPRGPQH
>TRBV7-9|TRBJ1-5|TRBD1
ASSTGQGMDQPQH
>TRBV12-3/TRBV12-4|TRBJ2-7|NA
ASSTTAYEQY
>TRBV6-5|TRBJ2-3|NA
ASSYSSGTDTQY
>TRBV14|TRBJ1-4|NA
ASSHMGRGSTNEKLF
>TRBV29-1|TRBJ1-1|NA
SVTSPGAEAF
>TRBV7-8|TRBJ2-1|NA
ASSLDPRGQF
>TRBV6-5|TRBJ1-5|TRBD1
ASSSSLQGRNQPQH
>TRBV24-1|TRBJ1-3|NA
ATRDRGNTIY
>TRBV12-3/TRBV12-4|TRBJ1-1|NA
ASSPTETFEAF
>TRBV7-2|TRBJ2-7|TRBD2
ASSLAGGSFSYEQY
>TRBV27|TRBJ2-7|TRBD1
ASSFQGTGSYEQY
>TRBV16|TRBJ1-1|NA
ASSQSTGSPTEAF
>TRBV5-1|TRBJ2-2|NA
ASSLTASPGELF
>TRBV10-2|TRBJ1-1|NA
ASRNREEAF
>TRBV10-3|TRBJ1-5|NA
AISESKGNQPQH
>TRBV11-3|TRBJ1-1|NA
ASSVTSNTEAF
>TRBV18|TRBJ1-2|TRBD1
ASSGQDYGYT
>TRBV9|TRBJ1-1|NA
ASSVVSMNTEAF
>TRBV5-1|TRBJ2-2|NA
ASSLVGGATGELF
>TRBV4-2|TRBJ2-3|TRBD2
ASSRGTSGGTHTQY
>TRBV5-6|TRBJ2-7|TRBD2
ASSPGGGNYYEQY
>TRBV12-3/TRBV12-4|TRBJ1-2|TRBD1
ASSSSRGGENT